Following are 5 T cell receptor beta chains from one sample sequenced in a study of beta chain features in type 1 diabetes. Expressed TCRB transcripts were sequenced because the entire RNA isolate underwent reverse transcription. Only in-frame clones appear in the TCRdb table, and some are missing; sequencing was by immunoSEQ multiplex PCR. The sample shows approximately 170,000 clones, about 7.9% of them seen only once. Their cognate antigens are unknown. Study-level results: Patients with Type 1 diabetes showed moderately but significantly shorter TCRB CDR3s in all four CD4+ subsets.

The sample taken for sequencing was central memory CD4+ T cells from blood. These receptors were obtained from a man between 18 and 29 years old with type 1 diabetes.

A few counts support this clone. This chain joins TRBV7-2 and TRBJ2-7, with 7 positions matching TRBD1. V lost 1 base and J lost 3; bases outside the gene matches: 12. Germline V gene sequence: CDR1 SGHTA, CDR2 FQGNSA. The CDR3 is 17 amino acids. The CDR3 here is CASSLVGGGQSFYEQYF. The CDR3 DNA reads TGTGCCAGCAGCTTAGTGGGTGGGGGACAGAGTTTCTACGAGCAGTACTTC.

In this sample, this clone turned up many times. The chain carries TRBV28 and TRBJ2-5; 7 positions match TRBD1. The CDR3 runs to 13 residues. Germline V CDR1 and CDR2: MDHEN, SYDVKM. V was clipped by 6 bases and J by 5 bases; unmatched bases: 6. CDR3 bases: TGTGCCAGCAGGCTACAGGGGAGTGAGACCCAGTACTTC. Translating gives CASRLQGSETQYF.

In this sample, this clone turned up many times. CDR3: CASSRERRETQYF. The CDR3 coding sequence is TGTGCCAGCAGCCGGGAACGACGCGAGACCCAGTACTTC. V usage is TRBV7-2 and J usage is TRBJ2-5; D is perhaps TRBD2 (5 bases). The germline gives CDR1 SGHTA, CDR2 FQGNSA. V lost 5 bases, J lost 5 bases, and 12 bases lay in between. This CDR3 is built from 13 residues.

This clone was recorded many times. This sample also contains other DNA sequences that code for the same CDR3. The chain links TRBV29-1 to TRBJ2-5; no reliable D call. The germline gives CDR1 SQVTM, CDR2 ANQGSEA. V shed 6 bases and J shed 1 base, with 9 bases lying between them. The CDR3 extends over 12 amino acids. The CDR3 spells CSVAQVQETQYF. The CDR3 DNA is TGCAGCGTGGCTCAAGTCCAAGAGACCCAGTACTTC.

V and J are TRBV19 and TRBJ1-2; a possible D gene is TRBD1 (6 bases). CDR1 is LNHDA, CDR2 SQIVND, per germline (reference sequence). The CDR3 has 16 residues. V lost 9 bases and J lost 3, with 23 bases in between. The chain's CDR3 is CASTTGLLASDYGYTF. The CDR3 nucleotides read TGTGCCAGCACCACAGGGTTGCTCGCTTCCGACTATGGCTACACCTTC.